Listed below are T cell receptor beta chains from one sample, sequenced in a study of Ad26.COV2.S vaccination and SARS-CoV-2 variants. Only in-frame clones appear in the TCRdb table, and some are missing; sequencing was by immunoSEQ multiplex PCR. Among approximately 300,000 clones listed, about 82% were seen once. This specimen consisted of peripheral blood, obtained in a trial of Ad26.COV2.S vaccine versus placebo. These TCRs come from a person aged 18-65 years who received the Ad26.COV2.S COVID-19 vaccine or a placebo. Both conserved end residues are trimmed from each CDR3. Some rows mark clone size as missing; the rest say once, few, many or name a class of expanded clone.

CDR3 protein: ASSPVRGDGYT
clone size: -
J gene: TRBJ1-2
V gene: TRBV6-5

CDR3 protein: ASSSDGAGGRGDTQY
clone size: -
J gene: TRBJ2-3
V gene: TRBV5-1

CDR3 protein: ASRQSSYGYT
clone size: once
J gene: TRBJ1-2
V gene: TRBV5-1

CDR3 protein: ASSQVPEGGYT
clone size: -
J gene: TRBJ1-2
V gene: TRBV4-1

CDR3 protein: ASSPRQDGNSPLH
clone size: -
J gene: TRBJ1-6
V gene: TRBV5-4

CDR3 protein: ASSPGTDHQPQH
clone size: -
J gene: TRBJ1-5
V gene: TRBV7-9

CDR3 protein: SVVMVVGRRNYGYT
clone size: -
J gene: TRBJ1-2
V gene: TRBV29-1

CDR3 protein: ASSHASWGRVQGYT
clone size: -
J gene: TRBJ1-2
V gene: TRBV4-1

CDR3 protein: SVDAGGNEQY
clone size: -
J gene: TRBJ2-7
V gene: TRBV29-1

CDR3 protein: ASTGVLAGGGEQF
clone size: -
J gene: TRBJ2-1
V gene: TRBV2

CDR3 protein: ASSEAGGVEQY
clone size: -
J gene: TRBJ2-7
V gene: TRBV6-1

CDR3 protein: ASSQVGGSSYEQY
clone size: -
J gene: TRBJ2-7
V gene: TRBV4-2

CDR3 protein: ASSADRHQETQY
clone size: once
J gene: TRBJ2-5
V gene: TRBV2

CDR3 protein: ASSLRGAPNTGELF
clone size: -
J gene: TRBJ2-2
V gene: TRBV5-4

CDR3 protein: ASSSGLAGASYNEQF
clone size: -
J gene: TRBJ2-1
V gene: TRBV7-3

CDR3 protein: ASSELGPRGTQY
clone size: -
J gene: TRBJ2-5
V gene: TRBV2

CDR3 protein: AIRTASSYNEQF
clone size: -
J gene: TRBJ2-1
V gene: TRBV10-3

CDR3 protein: ASSRRQITYEQY
clone size: -
J gene: TRBJ2-7
V gene: TRBV5-6

CDR3 protein: ASSELDRGYSNQPQH
clone size: -
J gene: TRBJ1-5
V gene: TRBV2

CDR3 protein: ASSFTATLAGNTIY
clone size: once
J gene: TRBJ1-3
V gene: TRBV7-2

CDR3 protein: ASSQASGGSNTGELF
clone size: few
J gene: TRBJ2-2
V gene: TRBV4-1

CDR3 protein: ASSFQGAMWGINNEQF
clone size: -
J gene: TRBJ2-1
V gene: TRBV5-8

CDR3 protein: ASSKYRGSEAF
clone size: -
J gene: TRBJ1-1
V gene: TRBV19

CDR3 protein: ASSMAGVGEQF
clone size: -
J gene: TRBJ2-1
V gene: TRBV19

CDR3 protein: ASSYLGQGSQH
clone size: -
J gene: TRBJ1-5
V gene: TRBV7-9

CDR3 protein: ASSQGQGNSPLH
clone size: -
J gene: TRBJ1-6
V gene: TRBV14

CDR3 protein: ASSFAGGVTDTQY
clone size: -
J gene: TRBJ2-3
V gene: TRBV7-2

CDR3 protein: ASSLRLAQSDTQY
clone size: -
J gene: TRBJ2-3
V gene: TRBV5-1

CDR3 protein: ASSHPPRDPSRGETQY
clone size: -
J gene: TRBJ2-5
V gene: TRBV7-9

CDR3 protein: ASSPPVSYEQY
clone size: -
J gene: TRBJ2-7
V gene: TRBV18

CDR3 protein: ASSLVQRETQY
clone size: -
J gene: TRBJ2-5
V gene: TRBV5-6

CDR3 protein: ASSSREGREKLF
clone size: -
J gene: TRBJ1-4
V gene: TRBV2

CDR3 protein: ASTPSPTNYGYT
clone size: -
J gene: TRBJ1-2
V gene: TRBV5-1

CDR3 protein: ASSMTGGGSYEQY
clone size: -
J gene: TRBJ2-7
V gene: TRBV13

CDR3 protein: ASSLDLSMGRGTEAF
clone size: -
J gene: TRBJ1-1
V gene: TRBV5-4

CDR3 protein: AWRDRPYGYT
clone size: once
J gene: TRBJ1-2
V gene: TRBV30